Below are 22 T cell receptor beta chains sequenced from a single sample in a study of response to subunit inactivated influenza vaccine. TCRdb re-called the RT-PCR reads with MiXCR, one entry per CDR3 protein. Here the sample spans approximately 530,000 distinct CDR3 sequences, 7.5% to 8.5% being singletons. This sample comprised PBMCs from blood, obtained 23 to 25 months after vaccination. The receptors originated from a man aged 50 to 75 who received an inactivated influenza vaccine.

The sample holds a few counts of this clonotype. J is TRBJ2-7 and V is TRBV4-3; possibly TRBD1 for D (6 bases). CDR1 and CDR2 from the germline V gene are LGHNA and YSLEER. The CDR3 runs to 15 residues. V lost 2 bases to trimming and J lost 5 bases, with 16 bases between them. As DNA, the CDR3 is TGCGCCAGCAGCCAATCGACAGGAACCAGCCACGAGCAGTACTTC. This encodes CASSQSTGTSHEQYF.

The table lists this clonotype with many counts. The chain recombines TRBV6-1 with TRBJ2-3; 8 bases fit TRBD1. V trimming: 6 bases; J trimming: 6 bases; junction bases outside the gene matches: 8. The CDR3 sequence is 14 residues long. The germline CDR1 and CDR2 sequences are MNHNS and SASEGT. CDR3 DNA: TGTGCCAGCAGGGACAGGGCCTTGGTGGATACGCAGTATTTT. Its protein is CASRDRALVDTQYF.

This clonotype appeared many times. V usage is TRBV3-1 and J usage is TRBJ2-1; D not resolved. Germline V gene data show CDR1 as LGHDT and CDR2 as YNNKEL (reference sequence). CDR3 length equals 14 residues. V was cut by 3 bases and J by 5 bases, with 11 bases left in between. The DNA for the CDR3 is TGTGCCAGCAGCCAGCCCATAAGGGACAATGAGCAGTTCTTC. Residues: CASSQPIRDNEQFF.

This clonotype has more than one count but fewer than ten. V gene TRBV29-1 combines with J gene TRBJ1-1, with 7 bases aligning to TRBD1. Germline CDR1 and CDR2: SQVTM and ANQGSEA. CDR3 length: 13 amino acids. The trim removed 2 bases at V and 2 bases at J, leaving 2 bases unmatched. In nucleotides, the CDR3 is TGCAGCGTTGAAAACAGGGGTAACACTGAAGCTTTCTTT. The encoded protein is CSVENRGNTEAFF. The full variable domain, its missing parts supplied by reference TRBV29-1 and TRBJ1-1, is SAVISQKPSRDICQRGTSLTIQCQVDSQVTMMFWYRQQPGQSLTLIATANQGSEATYESGFVIDKFPISRPNLTFSTLTVSNMSPEDSSIYLCSVENRGNTEAFFGQGTRLTVV.

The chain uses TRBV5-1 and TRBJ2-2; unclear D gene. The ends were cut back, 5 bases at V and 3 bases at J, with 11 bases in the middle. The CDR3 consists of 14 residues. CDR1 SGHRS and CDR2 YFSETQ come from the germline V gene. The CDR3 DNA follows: TGCGCCAGCAGGCCCGTCAGAGACACCGGGGAGCTGTTTTTT. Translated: CASRPVRDTGELFF.

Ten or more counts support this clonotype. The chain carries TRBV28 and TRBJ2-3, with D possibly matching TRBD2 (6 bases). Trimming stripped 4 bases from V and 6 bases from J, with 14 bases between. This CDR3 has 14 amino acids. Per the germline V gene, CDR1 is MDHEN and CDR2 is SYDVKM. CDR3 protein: CASSSRGWLDTQYF. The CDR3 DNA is TGTGCCAGCAGTTCACGGGGGTGGTTGGATACGCAGTATTTT.

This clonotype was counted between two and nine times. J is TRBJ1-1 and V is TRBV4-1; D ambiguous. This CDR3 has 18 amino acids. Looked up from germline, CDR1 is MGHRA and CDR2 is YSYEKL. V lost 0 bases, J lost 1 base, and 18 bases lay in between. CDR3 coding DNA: TGCGCCAGCAGCCAAGATCTAATGGTGGGGATTCCGAACACTGAAGCTTTCTTT. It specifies CASSQDLMVGIPNTEAFF.

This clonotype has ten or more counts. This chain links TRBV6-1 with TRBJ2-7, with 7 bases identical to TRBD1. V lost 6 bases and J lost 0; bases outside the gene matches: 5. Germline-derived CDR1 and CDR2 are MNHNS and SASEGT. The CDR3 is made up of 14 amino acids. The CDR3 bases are TGTGCCAGCAGACCAACAGGGGCCTCCTACGAGCAGTACTTC. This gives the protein CASRPTGASYEQYF.

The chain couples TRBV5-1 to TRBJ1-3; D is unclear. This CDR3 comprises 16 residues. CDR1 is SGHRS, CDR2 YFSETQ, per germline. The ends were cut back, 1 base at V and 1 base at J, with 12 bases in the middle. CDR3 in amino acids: CASSLSSTNSGNTIYF. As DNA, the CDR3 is TGCGCCAGCAGCTTGTCCTCGACAAATTCTGGAAACACCATATATTTT.

The CDR3 loop reads CASSYSRTEGQETQYF. DNA of the CDR3: TGTGCCAGCAGTTACTCGCGGACCGAGGGTCAAGAGACCCAGTACTTC. The chain links TRBV6-5 to TRBJ2-5, with a weak D call TRBD2 (5 bases). The CDR3 covers 16 residues. Trimming left V 0 bases short and J 2 bases short, with 13 bases between. Germline V gene sequence: CDR1 MNHEY, CDR2 SVGAGI.

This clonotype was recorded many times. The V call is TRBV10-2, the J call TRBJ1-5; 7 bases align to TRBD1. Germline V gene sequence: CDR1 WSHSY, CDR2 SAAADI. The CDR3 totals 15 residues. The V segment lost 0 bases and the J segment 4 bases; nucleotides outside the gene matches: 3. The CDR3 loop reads CASSESGTANQPQHF. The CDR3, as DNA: TGCGCCAGCAGTGAGTCAGGGACAGCTAATCAGCCCCAGCATTTT.

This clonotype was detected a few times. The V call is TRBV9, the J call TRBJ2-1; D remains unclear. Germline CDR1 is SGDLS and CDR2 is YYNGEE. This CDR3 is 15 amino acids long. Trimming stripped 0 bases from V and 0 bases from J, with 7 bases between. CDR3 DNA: TGTGCCAGCAGCGTAGCGGAAAGCTCCTACAATGAGCAGTTCTTC. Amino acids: CASSVAESSYNEQFF.

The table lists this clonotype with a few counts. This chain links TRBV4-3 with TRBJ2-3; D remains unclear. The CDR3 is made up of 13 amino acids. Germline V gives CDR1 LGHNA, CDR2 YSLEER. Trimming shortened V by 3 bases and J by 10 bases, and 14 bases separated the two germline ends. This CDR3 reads CASSHTTREAQYF. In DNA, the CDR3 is TGCGCCAGCAGCCACACGACCCGAGAGGCGCAGTATTTT.

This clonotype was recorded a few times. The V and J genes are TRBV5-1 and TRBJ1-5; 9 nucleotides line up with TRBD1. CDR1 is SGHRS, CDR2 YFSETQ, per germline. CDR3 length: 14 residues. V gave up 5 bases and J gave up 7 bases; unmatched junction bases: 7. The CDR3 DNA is TGCGCCAGCAGTCGGGACAGGGCAGGACAGCCCCAGCATTTT. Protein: CASSRDRAGQPQHF.

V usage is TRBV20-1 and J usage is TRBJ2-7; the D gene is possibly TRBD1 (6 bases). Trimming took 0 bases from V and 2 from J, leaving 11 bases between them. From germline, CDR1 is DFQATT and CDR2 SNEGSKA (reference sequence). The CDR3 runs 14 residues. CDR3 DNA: TGCAGTGCTAGAGACGACAGGCGCACCTACGAGCAGTACTTC. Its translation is CSARDDRRTYEQYF.

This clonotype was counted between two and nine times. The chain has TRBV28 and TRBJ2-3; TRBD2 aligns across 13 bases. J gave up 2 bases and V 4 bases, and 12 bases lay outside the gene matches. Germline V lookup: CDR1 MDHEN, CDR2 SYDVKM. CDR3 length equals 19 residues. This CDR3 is CASSSLGLGLAGSTDTQYF. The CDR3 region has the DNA TGTGCCAGCAGTTCACTGGGTCTGGGACTAGCGGGATCCACAGATACGCAGTATTTT. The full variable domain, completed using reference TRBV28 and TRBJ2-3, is DVKVTQSSRYLVKRTGEKVFLECVQDMDHENMFWYRQDPGLGLRLIYFSYDVKMKEKGDIPEGYSVSREKKERFSLILESASTNQTSMYLCASSSLGLGLAGSTDTQYFGPGTRLTVL.

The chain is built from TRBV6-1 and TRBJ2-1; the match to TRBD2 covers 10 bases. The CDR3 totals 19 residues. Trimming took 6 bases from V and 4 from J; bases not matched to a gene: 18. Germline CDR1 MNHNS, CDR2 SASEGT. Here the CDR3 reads CASSCISSGRPPVYNEQFF. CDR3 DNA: TGTGCCAGCAGCTGTATCTCTAGCGGGAGACCCCCCGTATACAATGAGCAGTTCTTC.

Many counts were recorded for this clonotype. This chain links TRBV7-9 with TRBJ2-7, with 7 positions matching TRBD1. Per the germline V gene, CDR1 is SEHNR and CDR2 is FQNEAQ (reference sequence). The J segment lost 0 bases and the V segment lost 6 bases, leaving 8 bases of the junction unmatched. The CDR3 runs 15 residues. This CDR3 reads CASSFGQDLSYEQYF. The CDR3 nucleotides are TGTGCCAGCAGTTTTGGACAGGACCTCTCCTACGAGCAGTACTTC.

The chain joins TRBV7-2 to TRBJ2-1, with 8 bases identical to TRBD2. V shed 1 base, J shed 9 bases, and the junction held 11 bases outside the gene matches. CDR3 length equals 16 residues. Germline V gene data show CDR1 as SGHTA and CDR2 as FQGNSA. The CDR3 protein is CASSLVGRGGLGEQFF. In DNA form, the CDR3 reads TGTGCCAGCAGCTTAGTTGGTCGGGGGGGCCTCGGTGAGCAGTTCTTC.

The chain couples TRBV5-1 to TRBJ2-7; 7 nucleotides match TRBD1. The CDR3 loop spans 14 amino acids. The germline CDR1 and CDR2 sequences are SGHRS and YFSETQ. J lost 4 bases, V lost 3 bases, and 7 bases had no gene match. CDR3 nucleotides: TGCGCCAGCAGCTCCGGGACAGCGCTATACGAGCAGTACTTC. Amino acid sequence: CASSSGTALYEQYF.

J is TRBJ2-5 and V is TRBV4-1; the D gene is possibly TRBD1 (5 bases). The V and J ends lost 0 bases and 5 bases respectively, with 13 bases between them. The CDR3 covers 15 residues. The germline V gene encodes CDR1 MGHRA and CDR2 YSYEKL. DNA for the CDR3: TGCGCCAGCAGCCAAGATCAACAGGCCGTTGAGACCCAGTACTTC. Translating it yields CASSQDQQAVETQYF.

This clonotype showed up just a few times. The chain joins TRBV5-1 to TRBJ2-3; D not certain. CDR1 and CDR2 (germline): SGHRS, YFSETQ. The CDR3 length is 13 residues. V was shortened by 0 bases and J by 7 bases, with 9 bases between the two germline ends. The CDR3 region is CASSLAGSNTQYF. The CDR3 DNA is TGCGCCAGCAGCTTGGCCGGGTCGAATACGCAGTATTTT.